This T cell receptor beta chain came from a study of blood T cells in healthy people across ages. The authors ran a second PCR of about 6 to 11 cycles using a sample-barcoded 5' primer and a J-beta primer mix. Researchers report that a template-switch adaptor with 12 random nucleotides tagged each cDNA molecule. One entry per CDR3 protein, called by TCRdb with MiXCR from the 5' RACE reads. The repertoire holds 1.5 million to 1.8 million distinct CDR3 sequences, 35% to 45% seen once, with less than 5% in the top ten. Of note for this clonotype: What it recognizes is unknown.

Per sample, a minimum of 6.5 million PBMCs were isolated. Germline CDR1 and CDR2: DFQATT and SNEGSKA (reference sequence). Unmatched junction bases numbered 9, after V lost 5 bases and J lost 1 base. This CDR3 has 16 amino acids. Study-wide results and limits: TCR beta diversity, measured per million T cells, fell in a roughly linear way with age. Unknown CMV status may confound age-related changes in expanded clones.

Source material: blood. The rearrangement links TRBV20-1 to TRBJ2-4; 9 bases line up with TRBD1. The source is a woman in her late teens or twenties in good health. This CDR3 is CSAEGQGVWAKNIQYF. The DNA for the CDR3 is TGCAGTGCTGAGGGACAGGGAGTATGGGCCAAAAACATTCAGTACTTC.